One T cell receptor (beta chain) is described in this entry. As yet, its antigen is unknown. The sample is drawn from a study of cytomegalovirus exposure and HLA in healthy donors. The PCR had 60 Vbeta and 13 Jbeta primers. In the original workflow: The count from a later analysis was some 81 million unique TCR beta chains, about 10 million of them shared. The assay was immunoSEQ multiplex PCR, and TCRdb's table has in-frame clones only and misses some. That table is the source of V, J and clone size, and D and trimming were worked out from the DNA. Here the sample spans about 130,000 clones, about three quarters being singletons. General observations from the study: Reports state that TCR beta sequences accurately predicted most subjects' HLA-A and HLA-B alleles. 16,951 TCR beta sequences were associated with HLA alleles at 0.05 false discovery rate in a later analysis.

CDR1 SGHAT and CDR2 FQNNGV come from the germline V gene. Trimming removed 2 bases from V and 1 base from J, with 8 bases in between. This CDR3 is 14 amino acids long. This receptor was taken from a man aged 40-49 years in good health and CMV-seropositive. The specimen sequenced was PBMCs. The gene calls are TRBV11-2 and TRBJ1-1; D is uncertain. This chain's CDR3 is CASSLRVWNTEAFF. The CDR3 DNA follows: TGTGCCAGCAGCTTACGGGTTTGGAACACTGAAGCTTTCTTT.